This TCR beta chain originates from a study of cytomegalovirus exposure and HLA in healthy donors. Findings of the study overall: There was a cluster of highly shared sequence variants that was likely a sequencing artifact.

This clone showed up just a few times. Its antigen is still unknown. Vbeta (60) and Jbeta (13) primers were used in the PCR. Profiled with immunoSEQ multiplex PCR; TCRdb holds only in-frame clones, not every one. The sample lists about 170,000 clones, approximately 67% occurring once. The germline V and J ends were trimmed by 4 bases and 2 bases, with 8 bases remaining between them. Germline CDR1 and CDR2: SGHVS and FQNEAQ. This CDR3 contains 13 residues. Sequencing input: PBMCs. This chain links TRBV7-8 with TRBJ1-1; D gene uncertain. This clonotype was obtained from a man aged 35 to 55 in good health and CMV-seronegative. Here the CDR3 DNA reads TGTGCCAGCAGCTCCCCCGGTAACACTGAAGCTTTCTTT. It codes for CASSSPGNTEAFF.